The sequence of this TCR beta chain was determined in a study of shared clonotypes between healthy human individuals. CD4+ cells yielded CD45RA+ naive and CD45RA-negative memory subsets. Assay: immunoSEQ multiplex PCR; the TCRdb copy retains only in-frame clones and omits some. The data show some 1,100,000 clones, roughly 74% seen once. Per germline, CDR1 MNHEY and CDR2 SMNVEV (reference sequence). The CDR3 length is 16 residues. The ends lost 3 bases at V and 6 bases at J; junction bases unmatched: 12. Study-level points and caveats: The sampled material consisted only of blood, and tissue repertoires are likely to differ.

On this clone: Its antigen is not known.

The chain joins TRBV27 to TRBJ2-7; 9 bases line up with TRBD2. Sequenced: memory CD4+ T cells from PBMCs. Subset noted: CD45RA-negative fraction. The receptor comes from a man in his late teens or twenties in good health. Some clones in this sample may be carry-over from other donors' samples. The CDR3 coding sequence is TGTGCCAGCAGTTTCCGCGGGGCGGGAGGGCGGGCCGAGCAGTACTTC. Residues: CASSFRGAGGRAEQYF.